In its sample, the clone carrying this T cell receptor beta chain was seen a few times. As yet, its antigen is unknown. Germline V lookup: CDR1 LGHDT, CDR2 YNNKEL (reference sequence). The CDR3 loop spans 13 amino acids. With 0 bases removed from V and 1 base from J, the gap between germline ends came to 3 bases. Random hexamers were used to reverse transcribe the RNA input (roughly 0.5 to 1 ug). Coverage of TCR beta CDR3 amplification by immunoSEQ multiplex PCR extended to 54 Vbeta and 13 Jbeta. TCRdb analysed the immunoSEQ multiplex PCR reads with MiXCR anew, one entry per CDR3 protein. The sample has 150,000 or so distinct CDR3 sequences; roughly 96% are singletons. The data belong to a study of CD8 T cells in Susac syndrome. Study-wide points: It was acknowledged by the study that relatively few individuals were included in its TCR sequencing and HLA analysis.

Negative magnetic isolation gave CD8+ and CD4+ cells; FACS enriched CD8+ TEMRA. This sequence joins TRBV3-1 and TRBJ1-1; no firm D call. Source material: CD8+ T cells from PBMCs. This clonotype was obtained from a human donor with multiple sclerosis. DNA of the CDR3: TGTGCCAGCAGCCAAGACAGGAACACTGAAGCTTTCTTT. Its protein product is CASSQDRNTEAFF.